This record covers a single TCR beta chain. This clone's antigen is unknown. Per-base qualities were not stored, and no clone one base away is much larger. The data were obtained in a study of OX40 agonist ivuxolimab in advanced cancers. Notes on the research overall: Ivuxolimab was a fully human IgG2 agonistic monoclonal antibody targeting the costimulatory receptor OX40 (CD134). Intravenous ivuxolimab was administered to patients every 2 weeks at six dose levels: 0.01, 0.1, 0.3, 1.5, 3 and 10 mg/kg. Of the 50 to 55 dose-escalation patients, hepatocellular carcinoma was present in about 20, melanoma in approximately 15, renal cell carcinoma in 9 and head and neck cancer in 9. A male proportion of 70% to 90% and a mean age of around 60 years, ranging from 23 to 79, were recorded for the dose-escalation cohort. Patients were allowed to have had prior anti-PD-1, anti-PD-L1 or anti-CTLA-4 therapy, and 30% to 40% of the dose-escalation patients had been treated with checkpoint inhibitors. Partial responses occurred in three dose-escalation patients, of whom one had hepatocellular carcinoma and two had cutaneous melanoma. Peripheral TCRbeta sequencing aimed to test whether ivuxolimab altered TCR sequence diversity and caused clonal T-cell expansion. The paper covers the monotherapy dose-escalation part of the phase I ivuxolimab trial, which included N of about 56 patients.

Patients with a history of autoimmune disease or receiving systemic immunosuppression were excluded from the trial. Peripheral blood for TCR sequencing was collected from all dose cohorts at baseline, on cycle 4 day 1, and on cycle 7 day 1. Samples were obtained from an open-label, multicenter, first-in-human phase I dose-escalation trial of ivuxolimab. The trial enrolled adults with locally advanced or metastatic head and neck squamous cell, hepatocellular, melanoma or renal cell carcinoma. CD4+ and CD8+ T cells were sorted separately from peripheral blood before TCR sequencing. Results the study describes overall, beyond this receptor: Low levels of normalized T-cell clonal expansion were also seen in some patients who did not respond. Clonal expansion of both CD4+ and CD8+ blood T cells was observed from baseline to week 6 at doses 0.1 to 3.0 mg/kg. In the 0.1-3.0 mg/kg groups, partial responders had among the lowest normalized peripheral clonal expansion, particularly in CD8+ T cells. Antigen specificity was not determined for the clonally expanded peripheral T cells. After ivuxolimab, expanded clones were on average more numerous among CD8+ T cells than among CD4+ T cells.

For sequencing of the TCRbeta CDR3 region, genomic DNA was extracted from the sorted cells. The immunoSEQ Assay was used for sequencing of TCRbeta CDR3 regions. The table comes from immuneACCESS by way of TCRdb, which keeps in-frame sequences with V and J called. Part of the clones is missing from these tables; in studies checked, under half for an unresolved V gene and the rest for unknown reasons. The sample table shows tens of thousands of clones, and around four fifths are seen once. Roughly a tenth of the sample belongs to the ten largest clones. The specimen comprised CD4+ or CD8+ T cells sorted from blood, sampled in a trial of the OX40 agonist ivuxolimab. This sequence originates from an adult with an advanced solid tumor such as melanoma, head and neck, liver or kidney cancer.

The CDR3 amino acid sequence is: CASSLSGTGAGEQYF. In nucleotide form, the sequence is TGTGCCAGCTCACTCTCCGGGACAGGGGCTGGCGAGCAGTACTTC. Rearrangement joined TRBV18 to TRBJ2-7; TRBD1 lines up with 10 middle nucleotides. The CDR3 numbers 15 residues from cysteine through phenylalanine. Kept here is only the CDR3 DNA, which spans 45 bases and is read in frame from base 1. The germline V gene sets CDR1 to KGHSH and CDR2 to LQKENI. Relative to germline, V is missing 4 bases and J is missing 6 bases, with 9 bases of the junction outside any gene match.